Listed below are T cell receptor beta chains from one sample, sequenced in a study of T-cell reconstitution after alpha-beta-depleted transplantation in children. TCRdb recomputed calls from the PCR reads with MiXCR, one row per CDR3 protein. This table has approximately 150,000 distinct CDR3 sequences, roughly 9% appearing once. The sample in question was PBMCs, mostly from graft donor cells, obtained 180 days after TCRalphabeta/CD19-depleted stem cell transplant. The receptor source for this set is a female patient aged 2 to 10 who had a stem cell transplant for congenital amegakaryocytic thrombocytopenia, so the T cells may come from the graft donor. Both conserved end residues are part of each CDR3. The D gene is left open where the match is weak. Size tells how often a clone was seen (once, few, many) or the class of an expanded clone, and some rows leave it out.

TRBV20-1	few	NA	TRBJ2-7	CSARVVRAVRAPEQYF	TGCAGTGCTAGAGTTGTGCGGGCGGTCAGGGCTCCCGAGCAGTACTTC
TRBV12-3/TRBV12-4	medium-sized	NA	TRBJ2-3	CASKTSTDTQYF	TGTGCCAGCAAGACTAGCACAGATACGCAGTATTTT
TRBV5-1	many	NA	TRBJ2-5	CASSLGGKETQYF	TGCGCCAGCAGCTTGGGGGGAAAAGAGACCCAGTACTTC
TRBV21-1	NA	NA	TRBJ1-1	CASSKEGQGDTEAFF	TGTGCCAGCAGCAAAGAAGGACAGGGTGATACTGAAGCTTTCTTT
TRBV28	NA	TRBD1	TRBJ2-1	CASSGRGRISRVYNEQFF	TGTGCCAGCAGTGGCAGGGGGCGCATCTCTAGAGTCTACAATGAGCAGTTCTTC
TRBV5-5	many	TRBD1	TRBJ2-7	CASSYPGTVSYEQYF	TGTGCCAGCAGCTACCCCGGGACAGTCTCCTACGAGCAGTACTTC
TRBV20-1	NA	NA	TRBJ1-5	CSARDYGQDNQPQHF	TGCAGTGCTAGAGATTACGGTCAGGACAATCAGCCCCAGCATTTT
TRBV12-3/TRBV12-4	many	NA	TRBJ2-1	CASSPDSPVRNEQFF	TGTGCCAGCAGTCCCGACTCACCAGTCCGGAATGAGCAGTTCTTC
TRBV20-1	many	NA	TRBJ2-3	CSASSGAQDTQYF	TGCAGTGCTAGTTCGGGGGCCCAAGATACGCAGTATTTT
TRBV28	many	NA	TRBJ1-5	CASSFGGPNQPQHF	TGTGCCAGCAGTTTTGGGGGGCCCAATCAGCCCCAGCATTTT
TRBV24-1	many	NA	TRBJ1-2	CATSETGNYGYTF	TGTGCCACCAGTGAGACAGGAAACTATGGCTACACCTTC
TRBV4-1	many	NA	TRBJ2-5	CASSQLGLRRETQYF	TGCGCCAGCAGCCAACTCGGACTGCGTCGGGAGACCCAGTACTTC
TRBV15	few	NA	TRBJ2-7	CATSRAGTYEQYF	TGTGCCACCAGCAGAGCAGGGACCTACGAGCAGTACTTC
TRBV9	many	NA	TRBJ2-7	CASSPGTVYEQYF	TGTGCCAGCAGCCCAGGGACTGTGTACGAGCAGTACTTC
TRBV20-1	many	TRBD2	TRBJ2-2	CSATTSGRGTGELFF	TGCAGTGCCACAACCAGCGGGAGAGGCACCGGGGAGCTGTTTTTT
TRBV20-1	many	NA	TRBJ2-2	CSVDGTGELFF	TGCAGCGTGGACGGCACCGGGGAGCTGTTTTTT
TRBV5-1	many	NA	TRBJ1-4	CASSLAPDEKLFF	TGCGCCAGCAGCTTGGCGCCGGATGAAAAACTGTTTTTT
TRBV5-5	few	NA	TRBJ2-2	CASSPRQLNTGELFF	TGTGCCAGCAGCCCGAGACAGTTAAACACCGGGGAGCTGTTTTTT
TRBV5-1	many	NA	TRBJ2-5	CASRILGSQETQYF	TGCGCCAGCAGGATACTCGGGTCTCAAGAGACCCAGTACTTC
TRBV5-1	many	TRBD1	TRBJ2-3	CASSRDSRGTDTQYF	TGCGCCAGCAGCAGGGACAGTCGAGGAACAGATACGCAGTATTTT
TRBV7-9	NA	NA	TRBJ2-1	CASSLAPNRQGQFF	TGTGCCAGCAGCTTAGCCCCAAACCGCCAGGGGCAGTTCTTC
TRBV29-1	many	NA	TRBJ2-5	CSVEFRMAQYF	TGCAGCGTTGAATTCCGAATGGCCCAGTACTTC
TRBV18	many	TRBD2	TRBJ2-7	CASSPPGFIGTSGSEQYF	TGTGCCAGCTCACCACCTGGGTTCATCGGGACTAGTGGTTCCGAGCAGTACTTC